This T cell receptor (beta chain) originates from a study of OX40 agonist ivuxolimab in advanced cancers. Study-level background: Given to patients was ivuxolimab, an agonistic anti-OX40 (CD134) antibody.

Germline V gives CDR1 MGHRA, CDR2 YSYEKL. V gave up 1 base and J gave up 5 bases, with 13 bases separating them. This CDR3 has 15 residues. Study-wide results and caveats: Researchers report that CD8+ T cells had, on average, more expanded clones than CD4+.

Blood samples were obtained at baseline, cycle 4 day 1, and cycle 7 day 1. TCRdb's copy holds only in-frame clones and misses some; the assay was immunoSEQ multiplex PCR. The sample lists roughly 60,000 clones, more than 85% occurring once. About this clone itself: Antigen unknown.

V gene TRBV4-1 combines with J gene TRBJ2-3; D may be TRBD2 (5 bases). The sample consisted of CD4+ or CD8+ T cells sorted from blood, taken in a trial of the OX40 agonist ivuxolimab. The TCR was taken from an adult with an advanced solid tumor such as melanoma, head and neck, liver or kidney cancer. The CDR3 sequence: CASSQAPGWEDTQYF. CDR3 sequence (DNA): TGCGCCAGCAGCCAAGCCCCGGGGTGGGAAGATACGCAGTATTTT.